One sample yielded the 27 T cell receptor beta chains listed below, sequenced in a study of blood T cells in healthy people across ages. Then a second PCR, running roughly 7 to 11 cycles, was carried out with a sample-barcoded 5' primer and a J-beta primer mix. One entry per CDR3 protein results from TCRdb running MiXCR on the 5' RACE reads. The sample has around 500,000 distinct CDR3 sequences, around 27% seen once. In addition, the sample was reused for a study of T cells of mothers and their children.

Sample: blood. The receptor source for this set is a boy aged 2 to 10 in good health.

This clonotype was detected only a few times. V gene TRBV4-1 combines with J gene TRBJ2-2, with D possibly TRBD1 on 6 matching bases. The V end lost 6 bases, the J end lost 3 bases, and 14 bases lay between the germline ends. The V gene's germline CDR1 is MGHRA and CDR2 YSYEKL. The CDR3 loop spans 15 amino acids. The CDR3 DNA is TGCGCCAGCAGTGAGAGGGGGAGAGACACCGGGGAGCTGTTTTTT. Protein: CASSERGRDTGELFF.

The V gene is TRBV29-1, the J gene TRBJ2-1, with TRBD1 identical over 9 bases. Germline V gives CDR1 SQVTM, CDR2 ANQGSEA. Losses at the gene ends were 8 bases for V and 5 bases for J; bases not matched to a gene: 7. This CDR3 contains 13 residues. The CDR3 reads CSLWTGDDNEQFF. Here the CDR3 DNA reads TGCAGCCTATGGACAGGGGATGACAATGAGCAGTTCTTC.

The rearrangement uses TRBV9 and TRBJ2-1; possible D gene TRBD1, 6 bases. The germline V gene has CDR1 SGDLS and CDR2 YYNGEE. The CDR3 length is 14 residues. The V end lost 0 bases, the J end lost 3 bases, and 7 bases lay between the germline ends. The CDR3: CASSVVDSYNEQFF. The CDR3 coding sequence is TGTGCCAGCAGCGTAGTGGACAGCTACAATGAGCAGTTCTTC. Variable domain in full (rest from reference TRBV9 and TRBJ2-1): DSGVTQTPKHLITATGQRVTLRCSPRSGDLSVYWYQQSLDQGLQFLIQYYNGEERAKGNILERFSAQQFPDLHSELNLSSLELGDSALYFCASSVVDSYNEQFFGPGTRLTVL.

The V and J genes are TRBV29-1 and TRBJ2-2, with 7 bases lining up with TRBD1. Unmatched junction bases numbered 7, after V lost 7 bases and J lost 5 bases. The CDR3 runs 13 residues. Germline CDR1 and CDR2: SQVTM and ANQGSEA. CDR3 DNA: TGCAGCGGGACAGGAGCCGGTACCGGGGAGCTGTTTTTT. This gives the protein CSGTGAGTGELFF.

This clonotype came up a few times. This rearrangement joins TRBV7-8 to TRBJ2-7; perhaps TRBD2 as D (6 bases). The CDR3 runs 14 residues. CDR1 SGHVS and CDR2 FQNEAQ come from the germline V gene. V lost 6 bases, J lost 1 base, and 13 bases lay in between. CDR3 coding DNA: TGTGCCAGCAGGTTCCGGGGGAAATCCTACGAGCAGTACTTC. It is translated as CASRFRGKSYEQYF.

The CDR3: CASSLRPDPGELFF. The CDR3 coding sequence is TGTGCCAGCAGTTTAAGACCCGACCCCGGGGAGCTGTTTTTT. The V call is TRBV12-3 or TRBV12-4, the J call TRBJ2-2, with D uncertain. V dropped 2 bases and J dropped 6 bases, with 10 bases sitting between them. The CDR3 loop spans 14 amino acids.

In its sample, this clonotype was seen a few times. This chain uses TRBV6-1 with TRBJ2-4; 9 positions agree with TRBD2. The CDR3 consists of 18 residues. Germline lookup yields CDR1 MNHNS and CDR2 SASEGT. With 6 bases clipped from V and 3 bases from J, the junction kept 15 bases outside the gene matches. The CDR3 coding sequence is TGTGCCAGCAGCCGCTCCGACAGGCGGACTAGCGACAAAAACATTCAGTACTTC. Amino acids: CASSRSDRRTSDKNIQYF.

This chain joins TRBV7-2 and TRBJ2-2, with 9 positions matching TRBD2. Per the germline V gene, CDR1 is SGHTA and CDR2 is FQGNSA. The V gene end was trimmed by 6 bases and the J gene end by 5 bases; junction bases not matched to a gene: 10. This CDR3 region has 16 residues. CDR3 residues: CASRFGGRARTGELFF. The CDR3 DNA follows: TGTGCCAGCAGGTTTGGCGGGAGGGCCAGGACCGGGGAGCTGTTTTTT. Based on the CDR3 plus reference TRBV7-2 and TRBJ2-2, the full variable domain is GAGVSQSPSNKVTEKGKDVELRCDPISGHTALYWYRQSLGQGLEFLIYFQGNSAPDKSGLPSDRFSAERTGGSVSTLTIQRTQQEDSAVYLCASRFGGRARTGELFFGEGSRLTVL.

The gene calls are TRBV18 and TRBJ2-7, with D possibly matching TRBD1 (5 bases). Trimming shortened V by 4 bases and J by 0 bases, and 13 bases separated the two germline ends. The CDR3 is 15 residues long. From germline, CDR1 is KGHSH and CDR2 LQKENI. The CDR3 nucleotides are TGTGCCAGCTCACTTACGACAGCGAGCTCCTACGAGCAGTACTTC. Translated, it gives CASSLTTASSYEQYF.

This clonotype appeared a few times. This chain connects TRBV7-2 to TRBJ1-2; the match to TRBD1 covers 9 bases. The germline CDR1 and CDR2 sequences are SGHTA and FQGNSA. CDR3 length: 15 residues. Trimming removed 1 base from V and 11 bases from J; junction bases left unmatched: 11. CDR3 bases: TGTGCCAGCAGCTTAGACGAGTGGACAGGGGATCGATACACCTTC. It encodes CASSLDEWTGDRYTF.

This clonotype appeared many times. V is TRBV7-9 and J is TRBJ2-3; 7 positions agree with TRBD2. The V and J ends lost 3 bases and 0 bases, in that order; junction bases with no gene match: 0. CDR3 size: 14 residues. Germline V gene lookup returns CDR1 SEHNR and CDR2 FQNEAQ (reference sequence). CDR3 bases: TGTGCCAGCAGCTTTAGCGGGAGCACAGATACGCAGTATTTT. Amino acids: CASSFSGSTDTQYF. Full variable domain (remainder filled in from reference TRBV7-9 and TRBJ2-3): DTGVSQNPRHKITKRGQNVTFRCDPISEHNRLYWYRQTLGQGPEFLTYFQNEAQLEKSRLLSDRFSAERPKGSFSTLEIQRTEQGDSAMYLCASSFSGSTDTQYFGPGTRLTVL.

V gene TRBV6-2 or TRBV6-3 combines with J gene TRBJ1-2; D is undetermined. V gave up 2 bases and J gave up 1 base, with 14 bases separating them. CDR1 is MNHEY and CDR2 is SVGEGT in the germline V gene. The CDR3 totals 16 residues. CDR3 amino acids: CASSYEGGSFNYGYTF. DNA of the CDR3: TGTGCCAGCAGTTACGAAGGCGGATCCTTTAACTATGGCTACACCTTC.

The chain carries TRBV20-1 and TRBJ1-2; D is undetermined. Germline V CDR1 and CDR2: DFQATT, SNEGSKA (reference sequence). V shed 3 bases and J shed 5 bases, with 16 bases lying between them. This CDR3 is 14 amino acids long. The CDR3 loop is CSASLRASSYGYTF. CDR3 coding DNA: TGCAGTGCTAGTTTACGGGCCTCTTCTTATGGCTACACCTTC.

This sequence joins TRBV7-9 and TRBJ2-6; no firm D call. The CDR3 totals 18 residues. V lost 3 bases and J lost 0, with 15 bases in between. The germline gives CDR1 SEHNR, CDR2 FQNEAQ (reference sequence). The CDR3: CASSLEDRFPSGANVLTF. The CDR3 DNA is TGTGCCAGCAGCTTGGAAGATAGATTCCCCTCTGGGGCCAACGTCCTGACTTTC.

This clonotype was found a few times. The rearrangement links TRBV11-2 to TRBJ2-1, with 7 nucleotides matching TRBD2. The CDR3 length is 13 residues. Germline CDR1 reads SGHAT; CDR2 reads FQNNGV. The ends lost 7 bases at V and 9 bases at J; junction bases unmatched: 9. The CDR3 coding sequence is TGTGCCAGCACCCTAGGGGAGGGTGGTGAGCAGTTCTTC. Its protein is CASTLGEGGEQFF.

The rearrangement joins TRBV5-1 to TRBJ2-1; 8 bases align to TRBD1. Near its end, the DNA agrees better with TRBJ2-7, so the J call may be wrong. The CDR3 has 14 residues. Per the germline V gene, CDR1 is SGHRS and CDR2 is YFSETQ. The CDR3 reads CASSYADRGHEQYF. DNA for the CDR3: TGCGCCAGCAGCTATGCCGACAGGGGCCACGAGCAGTACTTC.

The table lists this clonotype with a few counts. V usage is TRBV24-1 and J usage is TRBJ2-5; D remains unclear. Trimming removed 4 bases at V and 5 bases at J, with 13 bases between. The CDR3 runs to 14 residues. Germline V lookup: CDR1 KGHDR, CDR2 SFDVKD. The CDR3 loop is CATSDPGSAETQYF. The CDR3 coding sequence is TGTGCCACCAGTGACCCCGGCAGCGCCGAGACCCAGTACTTC.

The chain uses TRBV12-3 or TRBV12-4 and TRBJ2-5; 8 nucleotides match TRBD2. V shed 5 bases, J shed 0 bases, and the junction held 11 bases outside the gene matches. This CDR3 has 17 residues. CDR3 sequence reads: CASSPPKALADQETQYF. The DNA of the CDR3 is TGTGCCAGCAGTCCGCCTAAGGCACTAGCGGACCAAGAGACCCAGTACTTC.

The V and J genes are TRBV6-2 or TRBV6-3 and TRBJ2-7; perhaps D is TRBD1 or TRBD2 (5 bases each). This CDR3 contains 16 residues. Trimming removed 0 bases from V and 3 bases from J, with 15 bases in between. Looked up from germline, CDR1 is MNHEY and CDR2 is SVGEGT. The chain's CDR3 is CASSYSPRGPVYEQYF. The CDR3 DNA reads as TGTGCCAGCAGTTACTCCCCCCGGGGCCCTGTCTACGAGCAGTACTTC.

The gene calls are TRBV30 and TRBJ2-3; 7 bases agree with TRBD2. This CDR3 is built from 16 residues. V shed 0 bases, J shed 3 bases, and the junction held 9 bases outside the gene matches. The V gene's germline CDR1 is GTSNPN and CDR2 SVGIG (reference sequence). In DNA, the CDR3 is TGTGCCTGGAGTGTAGGACTAGGACGAGGAACAGATACGCAGTATTTT. It is translated as CAWSVGLGRGTDTQYF.

In its sample, this clonotype was seen a few times. The rearrangement uses TRBV18 and TRBJ2-7; maybe TRBD2 (5 bases). Looked up from germline, CDR1 is KGHSH and CDR2 is LQKENI. The length of the CDR3 is 14 residues. V was clipped by 3 bases and J by 3 bases, with 12 bases between them. This CDR3 is CASSPRTRDYEQYF. CDR3 DNA: TGTGCCAGCTCACCCCGTACTAGGGACTACGAGCAGTACTTC.

This clonotype has at least ten counts. The chain carries TRBV7-6 and TRBJ2-1; TRBD1 aligns across 7 bases. This CDR3 has 15 residues. J lost 4 bases, V lost 1 base, and 4 bases had no gene match. CDR1 and CDR2 (germline): SGHVS, FNYEAQ. The CDR3 DNA is TGTGCCAGCAGCTTAGTCGGGACAGAGTACAATGAGCAGTTCTTC. Translation gives CASSLVGTEYNEQFF.

This rearrangement joins TRBV30 to TRBJ1-2; the D is unclear. This CDR3 is 13 amino acids long. The V gene lost 2 bases and the J gene lost 2 bases, with 9 bases spanning the gap. Per germline, CDR1 GTSNPN and CDR2 SVGIG (reference sequence). The CDR3 nucleotides read TGTGCCTGGAGTTCACAGCCGAACTATGGCTACACCTTC. Protein: CAWSSQPNYGYTF.

This clonotype has just a few counts. The chain has TRBV6-4 and TRBJ2-1, with 9 bases fitting TRBD2. The CDR3 is made up of 14 amino acids. Germline CDR1 and CDR2: MRHNA and SNTAGT. The V and J ends lost 9 bases and 4 bases, in that order; junction bases with no gene match: 7. The CDR3 nucleotides are TGTGCCAGTAGTAGCGGGGGCCTTTACAATGAGCAGTTCTTC. This sequence encodes CASSSGGLYNEQFF.

The chain combines TRBV9 with TRBJ2-1, with TRBD2 identical over 8 bases. CDR1 is SGDLS and CDR2 is YYNGEE in the germline V gene. V was clipped by 7 bases and J by 5 bases; unmatched bases: 8. The CDR3 spans 14 residues. CDR3 nucleotide sequence: TGTGCCAGCGGTAGCGGGAATTGGAACAATGAGCAGTTCTTC. As protein: CASGSGNWNNEQFF.

This clonotype was detected only a few times. The rearrangement links TRBV14 to TRBJ2-5; 9 nucleotides agree with TRBD2. The germline CDR1 and CDR2 sequences are SGHDN and FVKESK. V lost 2 bases, J lost 3 bases, and 1 base stayed unmatched. The CDR3 consists of 14 residues. Here the CDR3 reads CASSQLAGKETQYF. DNA for the CDR3: TGTGCCAGCAGCCAACTAGCGGGGAAAGAGACCCAGTACTTC.

The table lists this clonotype with a few counts. The rearrangement joins TRBV18 to TRBJ2-5; 9 nucleotides align to TRBD2. The end of the DNA fits TRBJ2-1 better, so the J call may be wrong. Germline CDR1 reads KGHSH; CDR2 reads LQKENI. This CDR3 contains 16 residues. The CDR3 DNA reads TGTGCCAGCTCACCACCCGGACTAGCGTTCTACAATGAGCAGTTCTTC. Translating gives CASSPPGLAFYNEQFF.